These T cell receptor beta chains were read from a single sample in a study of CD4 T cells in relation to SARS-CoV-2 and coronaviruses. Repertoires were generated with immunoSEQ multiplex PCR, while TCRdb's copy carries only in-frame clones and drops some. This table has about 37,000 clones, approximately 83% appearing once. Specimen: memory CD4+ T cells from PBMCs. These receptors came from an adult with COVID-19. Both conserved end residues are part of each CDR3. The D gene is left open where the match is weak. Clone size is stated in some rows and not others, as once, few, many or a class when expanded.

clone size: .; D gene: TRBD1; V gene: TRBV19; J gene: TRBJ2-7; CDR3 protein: CASATDRGLPQYF; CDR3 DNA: TGTGCCAGTGCGACGGACAGGGGGCTACCGCAGTACTTC
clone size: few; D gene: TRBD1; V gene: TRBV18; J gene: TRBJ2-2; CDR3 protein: CASSPRDRGKIGELFF; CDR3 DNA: TGTGCCAGCTCACCCCGGGACAGGGGAAAAATCGGGGAGCTGTTTTTT
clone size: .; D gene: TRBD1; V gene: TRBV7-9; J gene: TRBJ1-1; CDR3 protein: CASSLGFSTGRTEAFF; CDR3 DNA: TGTGCCAGCAGCTTAGGGTTTTCGACAGGGCGGACTGAAGCTTTCTTT
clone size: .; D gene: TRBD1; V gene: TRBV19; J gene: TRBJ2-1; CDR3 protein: CASSINQGQLFF; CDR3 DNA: TGTGCCAGTAGTATTAATCAGGGACAGCTGTTCTTC
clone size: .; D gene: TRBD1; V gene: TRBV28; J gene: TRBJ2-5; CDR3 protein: CASRRQGRETQYF; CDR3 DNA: TGTGCCAGCAGGCGACAGGGTCGGGAGACCCAGTACTTC
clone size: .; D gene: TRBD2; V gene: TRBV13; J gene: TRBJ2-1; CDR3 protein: CASSPLGSVSGIYNEQFF; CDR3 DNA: TGTGCCAGCAGCCCTTTAGGGAGTGTTAGCGGGATTTACAATGAGCAGTTCTTC
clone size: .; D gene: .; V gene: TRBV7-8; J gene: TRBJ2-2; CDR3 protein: CASSLGAYSFGGELFF; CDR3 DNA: TGTGCCAGCAGCTTAGGAGCGTACAGCTTCGGAGGGGAGCTGTTTTTT
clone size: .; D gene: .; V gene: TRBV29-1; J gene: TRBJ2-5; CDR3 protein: CSVRRDLRETQYF; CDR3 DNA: TGCAGCGTTCGAAGAGACCTCAGGGAGACCCAGTACTTC
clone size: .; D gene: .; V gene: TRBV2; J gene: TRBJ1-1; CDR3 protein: CASSGDRNTEAFF; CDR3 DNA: TGTGCCAGCAGTGGGGATCGGAACACTGAAGCTTTCTTT
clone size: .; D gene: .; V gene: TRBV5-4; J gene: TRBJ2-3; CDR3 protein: CASSPLQGSTDTQYF; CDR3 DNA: TGTGCCAGCAGCCCCTTGCAGGGGAGCACAGATACGCAGTATTTT
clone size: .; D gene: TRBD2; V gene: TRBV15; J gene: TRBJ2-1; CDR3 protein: CATSRFGIVAGSSNEQFF; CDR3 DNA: TGTGCCACCAGCAGGTTCGGGATCGTAGCGGGATCTTCAAATGAGCAGTTCTTC
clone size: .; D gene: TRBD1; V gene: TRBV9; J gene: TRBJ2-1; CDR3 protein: CASSENPGQGRFF; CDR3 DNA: TGTGCCAGCAGCGAGAATCCCGGACAGGGTCGTTTCTTC
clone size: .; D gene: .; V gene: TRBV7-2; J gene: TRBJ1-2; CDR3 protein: CASSPILGPISGYTF; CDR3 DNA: TGTGCCAGCAGCCCCATTCTGGGTCCTATCTCTGGCTACACCTTC
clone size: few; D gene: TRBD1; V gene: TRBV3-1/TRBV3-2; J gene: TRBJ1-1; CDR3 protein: CASSQTPGQREAFF; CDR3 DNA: TGTGCCAGCAGCCAAACACCGGGACAGAGAGAAGCTTTCTTT
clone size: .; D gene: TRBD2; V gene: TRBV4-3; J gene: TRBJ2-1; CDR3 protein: CASSLLAGGDYEQFF; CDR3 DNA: TGCGCCAGCAGCCTACTAGCGGGAGGGGACTATGAGCAGTTCTTC
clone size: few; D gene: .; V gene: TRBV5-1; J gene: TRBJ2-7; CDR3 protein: CASSEAVEQYF; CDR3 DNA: TGCGCCAGCAGCGAGGCTGTCGAGCAGTACTTC
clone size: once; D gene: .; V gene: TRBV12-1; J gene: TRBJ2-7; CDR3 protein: CASSFSRREQYF; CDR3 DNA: TGTGCCAGCAGCTTTTCTCGACGCGAGCAGTACTTC
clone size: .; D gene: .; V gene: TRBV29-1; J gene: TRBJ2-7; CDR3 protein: CSVEDDGGREQYF; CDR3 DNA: TGCAGCGTTGAAGATGATGGGGGGCGCGAGCAGTACTTC
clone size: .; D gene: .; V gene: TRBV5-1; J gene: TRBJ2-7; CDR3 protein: CASSLVVSDSTYEQYF; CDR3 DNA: TGCGCCAGCAGCTTGGTCGTCTCGGATAGTACCTACGAGCAGTACTTC
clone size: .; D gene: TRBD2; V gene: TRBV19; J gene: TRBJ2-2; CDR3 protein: CASSVLLAFANTGELFF; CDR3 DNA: TGTGCCAGTAGTGTCCTACTAGCGTTTGCGAACACCGGGGAGCTGTTTTTT
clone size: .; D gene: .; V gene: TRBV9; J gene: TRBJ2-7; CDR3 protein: CASSKQGTNSYEQYF; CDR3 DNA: TGTGCCAGCAGCAAACAGGGTACGAATTCCTACGAGCAGTACTTC
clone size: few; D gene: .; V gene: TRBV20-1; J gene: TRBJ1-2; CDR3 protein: CSASGFGGGVGYTF; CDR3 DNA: TGCAGTGCTAGTGGGTTCGGGGGCGGCGTCGGCTACACCTTC
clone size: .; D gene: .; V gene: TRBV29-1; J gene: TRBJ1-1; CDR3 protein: CSVDAQGRTEAFF; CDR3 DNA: TGCAGCGTTGATGCGCAGGGTAGAACTGAAGCTTTCTTT
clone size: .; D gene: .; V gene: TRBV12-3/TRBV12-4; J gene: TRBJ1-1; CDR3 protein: CASRPGMNTEAFF; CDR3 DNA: TGTGCCAGCAGGCCAGGGATGAACACTGAAGCTTTCTTT
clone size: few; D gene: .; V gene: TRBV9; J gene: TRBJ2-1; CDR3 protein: CASSQASASYNEQFF; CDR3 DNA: TGTGCCAGCAGTCAAGCTAGCGCCTCCTACAATGAGCAGTTCTTC
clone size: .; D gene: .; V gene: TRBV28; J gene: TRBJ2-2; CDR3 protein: CASSYDSSNTGELFF; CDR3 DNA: TGTGCCAGCAGTTACGACAGCTCGAACACCGGGGAGCTGTTTTTT
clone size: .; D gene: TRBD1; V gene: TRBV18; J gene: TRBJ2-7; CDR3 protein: CASSRPLLDRGEQYF; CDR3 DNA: TGTGCCAGCTCAAGGCCCCTTTTGGACAGGGGCGAGCAGTACTTC
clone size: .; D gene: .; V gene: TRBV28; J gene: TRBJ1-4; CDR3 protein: CASWERNEKLFF; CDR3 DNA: TGTGCCAGCTGGGAGAGAAATGAAAAACTGTTTTTT
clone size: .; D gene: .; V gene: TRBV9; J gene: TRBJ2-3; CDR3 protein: CASSVDNGVTDTQYF; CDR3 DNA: TGTGCCAGCAGCGTAGATAACGGAGTCACAGATACGCAGTATTTT
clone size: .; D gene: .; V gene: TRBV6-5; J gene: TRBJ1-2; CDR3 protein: CASSYSSQGAYGYTF; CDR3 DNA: TGTGCCAGCAGTTACTCGAGCCAGGGAGCTTATGGCTACACCTTC
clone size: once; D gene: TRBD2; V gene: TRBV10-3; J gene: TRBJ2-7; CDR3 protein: CAISEGLAEQYF; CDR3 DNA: TGTGCCATCAGTGAGGGACTAGCCGAGCAGTACTTC
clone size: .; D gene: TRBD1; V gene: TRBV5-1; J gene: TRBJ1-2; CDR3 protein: CASNPGTGSIVGYTF; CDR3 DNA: TGCGCCAGCAACCCCGGGACAGGGTCAATCGTTGGCTACACCTTC
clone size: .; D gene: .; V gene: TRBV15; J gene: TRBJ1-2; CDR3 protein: CATSRAASNTFNYGYTF; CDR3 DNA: TGTGCCACCAGCAGAGCGGCCTCGAACACCTTTAACTATGGCTACACCTTC
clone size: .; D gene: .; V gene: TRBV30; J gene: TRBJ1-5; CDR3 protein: CAWSDRADQPQHF; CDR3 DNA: TGTGCCTGGAGTGACAGGGCGGATCAGCCCCAGCATTTT
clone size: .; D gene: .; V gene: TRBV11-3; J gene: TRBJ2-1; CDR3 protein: CASSFGNEQFF; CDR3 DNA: TGTGCCAGCAGCTTTGGGAATGAGCAGTTCTTC
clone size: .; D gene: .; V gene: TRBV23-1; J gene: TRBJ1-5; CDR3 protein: CASSHPGPGDPYSNQPQHF; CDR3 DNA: TGCGCCAGCAGTCACCCGGGCCCGGGGGACCCTTATAGCAATCAGCCCCAGCATTTT
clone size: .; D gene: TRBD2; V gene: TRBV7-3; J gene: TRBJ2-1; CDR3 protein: CASSLTSTVNEQFF; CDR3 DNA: TGTGCCAGCAGCCTGACTAGCACCGTCAATGAGCAGTTCTTC
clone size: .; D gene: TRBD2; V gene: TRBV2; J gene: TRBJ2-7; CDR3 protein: CASRGTSGSFYEQYF; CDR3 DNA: TGTGCCAGCAGGGGTACTAGCGGGAGTTTCTACGAGCAGTACTTC
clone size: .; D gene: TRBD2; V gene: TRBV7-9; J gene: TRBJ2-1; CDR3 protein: CASSSYGTSGIYEQFF; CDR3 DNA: TGTGCCAGCAGCTCGTACGGGACTAGCGGGATCTATGAGCAGTTCTTC
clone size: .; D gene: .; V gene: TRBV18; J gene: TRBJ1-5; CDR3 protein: CASSPTENQPQHF; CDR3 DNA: TGTGCCAGCTCACCGACAGAGAATCAGCCCCAGCATTTT
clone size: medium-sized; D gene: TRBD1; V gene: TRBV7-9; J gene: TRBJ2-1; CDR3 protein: CASSPGGQDINEQFF; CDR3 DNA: TGTGCCAGCAGCCCAGGGGGACAGGATATCAATGAGCAGTTCTTC
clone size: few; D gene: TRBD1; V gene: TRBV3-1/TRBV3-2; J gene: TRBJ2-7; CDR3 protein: CASSQQHRTGLDEQYF; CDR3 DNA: TGTGCCAGCAGCCAACAGCACCGGACAGGGCTGGATGAGCAGTACTTC
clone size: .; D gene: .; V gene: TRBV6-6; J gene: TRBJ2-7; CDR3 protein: CASSSTNYEQYF; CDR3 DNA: TGTGCCAGCAGTTCGACCAACTACGAGCAGTACTTC
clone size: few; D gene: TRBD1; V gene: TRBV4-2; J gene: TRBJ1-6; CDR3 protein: CASSPNRGSNSPLHF; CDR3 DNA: TGTGCCAGCAGCCCAAACAGGGGTTCTAATTCACCCCTCCACTTT
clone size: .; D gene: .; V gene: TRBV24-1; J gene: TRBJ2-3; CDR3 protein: CATSDLEGTTDTQYF; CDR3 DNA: TGTGCCACCAGTGATTTAGAGGGAACCACAGATACGCAGTATTTT
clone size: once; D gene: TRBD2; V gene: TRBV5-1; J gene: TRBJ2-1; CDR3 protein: CASSLFLNGRGKNEQFF; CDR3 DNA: TGCGCCAGCAGCTTGTTTCTTAACGGGAGGGGTAAGAATGAGCAGTTCTTC
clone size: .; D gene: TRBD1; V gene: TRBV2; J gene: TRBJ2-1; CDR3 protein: CASSPRPWLGDRGQFF; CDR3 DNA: TGTGCCAGCAGTCCCCGCCCGTGGCTAGGGGACAGGGGGCAGTTCTTC
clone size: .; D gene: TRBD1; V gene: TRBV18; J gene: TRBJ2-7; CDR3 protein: CASSPQGQVLGEQYF; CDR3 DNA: TGTGCCAGCTCACCACAGGGACAGGTATTAGGCGAGCAGTACTTC
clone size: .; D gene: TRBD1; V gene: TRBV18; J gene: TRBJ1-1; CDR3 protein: CASSRDSLNTEAFF; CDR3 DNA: TGTGCCAGCTCACGGGACAGCCTGAACACTGAAGCTTTCTTT
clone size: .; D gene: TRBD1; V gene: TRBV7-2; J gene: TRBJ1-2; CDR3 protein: CASSADRVKGYTF; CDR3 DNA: TGTGCCAGCAGCGCAGACAGGGTCAAGGGGTACACCTTC
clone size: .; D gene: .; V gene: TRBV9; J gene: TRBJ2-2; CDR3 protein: CASSDKHGGVTGELFF; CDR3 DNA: TGTGCCAGCAGCGACAAACATGGCGGGGTAACCGGGGAGCTGTTTTTT
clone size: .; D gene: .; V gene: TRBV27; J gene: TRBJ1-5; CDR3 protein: CASSDGTANLGNQPQHF; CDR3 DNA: TGTGCCAGCAGTGACGGGACGGCTAACCTTGGCAATCAGCCCCAGCATTTT
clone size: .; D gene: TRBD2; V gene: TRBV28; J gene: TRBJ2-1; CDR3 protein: CASSFTGLAGGLEQFF; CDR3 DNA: TGTGCCAGCAGTTTCACTGGCCTAGCGGGAGGGCTTGAGCAGTTCTTC
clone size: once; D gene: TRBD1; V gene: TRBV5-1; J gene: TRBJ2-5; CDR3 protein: CASRGEGAVQETQYF; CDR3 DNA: TGCGCCAGCAGAGGAGAGGGGGCGGTCCAAGAGACCCAGTACTTC
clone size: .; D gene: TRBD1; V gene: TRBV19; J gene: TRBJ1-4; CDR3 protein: CASSIDRTGRKLFF; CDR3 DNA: TGTGCCAGTAGTATCGACCGGACAGGGAGAAAACTGTTTTTT
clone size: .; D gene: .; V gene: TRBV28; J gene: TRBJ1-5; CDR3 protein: CASHPSGNQPQHF; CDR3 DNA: TGTGCCAGCCACCCTTCGGGCAATCAGCCCCAGCATTTT
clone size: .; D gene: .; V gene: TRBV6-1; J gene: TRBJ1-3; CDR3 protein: CASSDWGNTIYF; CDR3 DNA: TGTGCCAGCAGTGATTGGGGGAACACCATATATTTT
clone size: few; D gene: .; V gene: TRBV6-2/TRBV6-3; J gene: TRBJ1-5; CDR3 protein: CASSDNRPDVWPQHF; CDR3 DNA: TGTGCCAGCAGTGACAATAGACCGGACGTGTGGCCCCAGCATTTT